This T cell receptor (beta chain) was captured in a study of lung T cells in sarcoidosis with Löfgren's syndrome. Looking at the study overall: Repertoire analyses centered on Löfgren's syndrome patients. The study's findings and limits: These T cells were suggested, not shown, to recognize a putative antigen. TRAV12-1 and TRBV2 were reportedly most expanded in Löfgren's patients. Shared TRAV12-1 and TRBV2 CDR3 motifs across Löfgren's syndrome patients reportedly suggested public CD4+ TCRs.

Germline loops: CDR1 MGHDK, CDR2 SYGVNS. V dropped 4 bases and J dropped 4; count of bases not matched to a gene: 4. The CDR3 extends over 14 amino acids. MiXCR, run by TCRdb on the reads, gives a single entry per CDR3 protein. The profile shows roughly 63,000 distinct CDR3 sequences, about 20% of them singletons. This clonotype was seen repeatedly, ten times or more. No antigen is known for it. The chain joins TRBV25-1 to TRBJ1-1; 9 bases map to TRBD1. The sequencing input was CD4+ T cells from PBMCs. The TCR comes from a human donor with sarcoidosis (Löfgren's syndrome or another form), or a control subject (not recorded which). The CDR3 loop is CASSAQGATTEAFF. DNA for the CDR3: TGTGCCAGCAGTGCACAGGGGGCGACCACTGAAGCTTTCTTT. Full variable domain (rest looked up from reference TRBV25-1 and TRBJ1-1): EADIYQTPRYLVIGTGKKITLECSQTMGHDKMYWYQQDPGMELHLIHYSYGVNSTEKGDLSSESTVSRIRTEHFPLTLESARPSHTSQYLCASSAQGATTEAFFGQGTRLTVV.